This T cell receptor (beta chain) was sequenced for a study of blood T cells in healthy people across ages. General study results and limits: Unknown CMV status may confound age-related changes in expanded clones. There was a strong correlation between TCR beta diversity and naive T cell percentage.

A second PCR of roughly 7 to 11 cycles used a sample-barcoded 5' primer and a J-beta primer mix. TCRdb re-derived calls from the 5' RACE reads in MiXCR, one entry per CDR3 protein. The sample lists 1.4 million or so distinct CDR3 sequences; under 55% were seen once. As regards this clonotype: Its antigen is not known.

Healthy Russian Caucasian donors spanned ages roughly 6 to 90 years. This TCR was sampled from a woman in her late teens or twenties in good health. What was sequenced was blood.

In nucleotides, the CDR3 is TGTGCCAGCAGCCAGGCCGGGACTACCTACGAGCAGTACTTC. It yields the protein CASSQAGTTYEQYF. The V gene is TRBV3-1, the J gene TRBJ2-7; TRBD2 matches at 7 bases. The CDR3 is made up of 14 amino acids. The V segment lost 3 bases and the J segment 2 bases; nucleotides outside the gene matches: 4. Germline lookup yields CDR1 LGHDT and CDR2 YNNKEL (reference sequence).